A single sample is the source of the 32 T cell receptor beta chains below, sequenced in a study of early T cells in non-severe SARS-CoV-2 infection. MiXCR was run by TCRdb on the 5' RACE reads, yielding one entry per CDR3 protein. The top ten hold less than 8% of the sample, which has around 94,000 distinct CDR3 sequences, about an eighth seen once. Sequencing used whole blood. These receptor sequences come from an adult who was a healthcare worker with PCR-confirmed SARS-CoV-2 infection or an uninfected control (not recorded which).

This clonotype has ten or more counts. The chain employs TRBV7-9 and TRBJ2-7, with 14 bases identical to TRBD2. CDR3 size: 16 residues. V lost 0 bases, J lost 4 bases, and 2 bases stayed unmatched. CDR1 and CDR2 (germline): SEHNR, FQNEAQ (reference sequence). CDR3 region: CASSLAGTSGRYEQYF. As DNA, the CDR3 is TGTGCCAGCAGCTTAGCAGGGACTAGCGGGAGATACGAGCAGTACTTC. The full variable domain, its missing parts supplied by reference TRBV7-9 and TRBJ2-7, is DTGVSQNPRHKITKRGQNVTFRCDPISEHNRLYWYRQTLGQGPEFLTYFQNEAQLEKSRLLSDRFSAERPKGSFSTLEIQRTEQGDSAMYLCASSLAGTSGRYEQYFGPGTRLTVT.

This clonotype was detected only a few times. The V call is TRBV28, the J call TRBJ1-1, with D uncertain. Germline V gene data show CDR1 as MDHEN and CDR2 as SYDVKM. V lost 3 bases, J lost 7 bases, and 15 bases lay in between. The length of the CDR3 is 14 residues. CDR3 loop: CASSLTRTGHEAFF. The CDR3, as DNA: TGTGCCAGCAGTTTGACTCGCACCGGCCATGAAGCTTTCTTT.

The rearrangement links TRBV5-1 to TRBJ1-4; 8 bases match TRBD1. V shed 2 bases, J shed 4 bases, and the junction held 4 bases outside the gene matches. Germline V gene data show CDR1 as SGHRS and CDR2 as YFSETQ. The length of the CDR3 is 15 residues. CDR3 bases: TGCGCCAGCAGCTTAGGGGACAGGCTTAATGAAAAACTGTTTTTT. Its translation is CASSLGDRLNEKLFF.

Remarks on this clonotype: One junction end does not reproduce the germline sequence, and a read error may be involved. The V call is TRBV3-1, the J call TRBJ2-3; TRBD2 aligns across 13 bases. Germline CDR1 LGHDT, CDR2 YNNKEL (reference sequence). The CDR3 consists of 15 residues. This CDR3 reads CASSQQGLAGNTQNF. CDR3 bases: TGTGCCAGCAGCCAACAGGGACTAGCGGGAAATACGCAGAATTTT.

This clonotype was picked up a small number of times. This chain links TRBV5-4 with TRBJ2-7; no clear D gene. The germline V and J ends were trimmed by 4 bases and 4 bases, with 9 bases remaining between them. CDR3 length: 12 amino acids. Germline CDR1 and CDR2: SGHNT and YYREEE (reference sequence). CDR3 sequence reads: CASSRDGYEQYF. As DNA, the CDR3 is TGTGCCAGCAGCCGCGACGGGTACGAGCAGTACTTC.

This clonotype was counted between two and nine times. This rearrangement joins TRBV24-1 to TRBJ2-2, with TRBD2 identical over 8 bases. CDR1 is KGHDR and CDR2 is SFDVKD in the germline V gene. This CDR3 has 16 residues. The junction had 5 bases not matched to a gene; V was cut back by 1 base and J by 5 bases. The CDR3 is CATSDLEAGETGELFF. DNA for the CDR3: TGTGCCACCAGTGATTTAGAAGCGGGAGAGACCGGGGAGCTGTTTTTT.

V is TRBV7-9 and J is TRBJ2-2; D is uncertain. From germline, CDR1 is SEHNR and CDR2 FQNEAQ (reference sequence). V lost 5 bases, J lost 5 bases, and 12 bases lay in between. The CDR3 extends over 14 amino acids. CDR3 protein: CASSPPSQTGELFF. The CDR3 DNA sequence: TGTGCCAGCAGCCCCCCCAGCCAAACCGGGGAGCTGTTTTTT.

This clonotype was seen a handful of times. V gene TRBV4-3 combines with J gene TRBJ1-1; no clear D. The V end was cut by 0 bases, the J end by 5 bases, with 10 bases between. The CDR3 consists of 14 residues. Germline V gene data show CDR1 as LGHNA and CDR2 as YSLEER. The CDR3, as DNA: TGCGCCAGCAGCCAAGAGCGGGTCAGGACTGAAGCTTTCTTT. This gives the protein CASSQERVRTEAFF.

The CDR3 coding sequence is TGTGCCATCAGTGAACCCCAGGGGCCAAGGGAGCAGTACTTC. Its protein is CAISEPQGPREQYF. The J gene is TRBJ2-7, the V gene TRBV10-3; tentative D call: TRBD1 (6 bases). In germline, CDR1 is ENHRY, CDR2 SYGVKD. Trimming stripped 3 bases from V and 7 bases from J, with 16 bases between. The CDR3 consists of 14 residues.

This clonotype was counted at least ten times. The CDR3 coding sequence is TGTGCCACCAGTCGATCTATTTACTATGGCTACACCTTC. It codes for CATSRSIYYGYTF. The chain is built from TRBV24-1 and TRBJ1-2; D remains unclear. Germline CDR1 reads KGHDR; CDR2 reads SFDVKD. This CDR3 has 13 amino acids. Trimming removed 6 bases from V and 3 bases from J, with 10 bases in between.

The chain is built from TRBV2 and TRBJ2-2, with D perhaps TRBD1 or TRBD2 (5 bases each). The CDR3 sequence is 13 residues long. The V and J ends lost 2 bases and 6 bases respectively, with 7 bases between them. The germline gives CDR1 SNHLY, CDR2 FYNNEI. CDR3 region: CASSEMGAGELFF. Written as DNA, the CDR3 is TGTGCCAGCAGTGAAATGGGGGCCGGGGAGCTGTTTTTT. Supplemented by reference TRBV2 and TRBJ2-2, the full variable domain reads EPEVTQTPSHQVTQMGQEVILRCVPISNHLYFYWYRQILGQKVEFLVSFYNNEISEKSEIFDDQFSVERPDGSNFTLKIRSTKLEDSAMYFCASSEMGAGELFFGEGSRLTVL.

This chain joins TRBV12-3 or TRBV12-4 and TRBJ2-7; D could derive from TRBD1 or TRBD2 (5 bases each). Trimming cost V 6 bases and J 4 bases, with 16 bases left between them. CDR3 length equals 14 residues. CDR3 bases: TGTGCCAGCAGCCGCAACGGGGCCCTTTACGAGCAGTACTTC. Protein: CASSRNGALYEQYF.

This clonotype was seen a few times. The genes are TRBV4-1 and TRBJ2-7, with 7 bases aligning to TRBD1. The CDR3 is made up of 15 amino acids. The V segment lost 1 base and the J segment 2 bases; nucleotides outside the gene matches: 5. CDR1 is MGHRA, CDR2 YSYEKL, per germline. CDR3 DNA sequence: TGCGCCAGCAGCCAAGTAAACAGGGGCGCCTACGAGCAGTACTTC. Translation gives CASSQVNRGAYEQYF.

This clonotype appeared many times. The chain couples TRBV7-8 to TRBJ2-7; 10 bases are a match to TRBD2. CDR3 length: 13 amino acids. The V and J ends lost 5 bases and 3 bases, in that order; junction bases with no gene match: 1. Germline V lookup: CDR1 SGHVS, CDR2 FQNEAQ. CDR3 region: CASSTSGIYEQYF. The CDR3 DNA sequence: TGTGCCAGCAGCACTAGCGGGATCTACGAGCAGTACTTC. The full variable domain, its missing parts supplied by reference TRBV7-8 and TRBJ2-7, is GAGVSQSPRYKVAKRGQDVALRCDPISGHVSLFWYQQALGQGPEFLTYFQNEAQLDKSGLPSDRFFAERPEGSVSTLKIQRTQQEDSAVYLCASSTSGIYEQYFGPGTRLTVT.

This clonotype has a handful of counts. The V call is TRBV20-1, the J call TRBJ2-7; TRBD2 matches at 8 bases. Germline CDR1 DFQATT, CDR2 SNEGSKA (reference sequence). The CDR3 spans 15 residues. The V segment lost 5 bases and the J segment 1 base; nucleotides outside the gene matches: 10. Here the CDR3 DNA reads TGCAGTGCTTCGCGGGGTAGCGGGACTTCCTACGAGCAGTACTTC. It yields the protein CSASRGSGTSYEQYF.

This clonotype was counted between two and nine times. The chain links TRBV5-1 to TRBJ1-1, with D perhaps TRBD1 (5 bases). V lost 4 bases and J 3 bases, leaving 19 bases between the germline ends. The CDR3 extends over 16 amino acids. Per germline, CDR1 SGHRS and CDR2 YFSETQ. DNA of the CDR3: TGCGCCAGCAGCCCAAAGCCCAAGACAGTTCACACTGAAGCTTTCTTT. Protein: CASSPKPKTVHTEAFF. Filled out from reference TRBV5-1 and TRBJ1-1, the complete variable domain reads KAGVTQTPRYLIKTRGQQVTLSCSPISGHRSVSWYQQTPGQGLQFLFEYFSETQRNKGNFPGRFSGRQFSNSRSEMNVSTLELGDSALYLCASSPKPKTVHTEAFFGQGTRLTVV.

This clonotype showed up many times. V gene TRBV29-1 combines with J gene TRBJ2-2, with 7 nucleotides matching TRBD2. The CDR3 has 15 residues. Losses at the gene ends were 6 bases for V and 0 bases for J; bases not matched to a gene: 7. CDR1 and CDR2 from the germline V gene are SQVTM and ANQGSEA. The CDR3 bases are TGCAGCGTCCCCCGGGCGGGAGCGAACACCGGGGAGCTGTTTTTT. Translating it yields CSVPRAGANTGELFF.

This clonotype was observed many times. The V and J genes are TRBV5-4 and TRBJ2-3; 10 bases are shared with TRBD1. With 4 bases clipped from V and 4 bases from J, the junction kept 9 bases outside the gene matches. Germline CDR1 reads SGHNT; CDR2 reads YYREEE (reference sequence). This CDR3 region has 16 residues. This CDR3 is CASSPTGQGDSDTQYF. The CDR3 region has the DNA TGTGCCAGCAGCCCGACTGGACAGGGGGATTCAGATACGCAGTATTTT.

This clonotype was seen only a few times. The V and J genes are TRBV14 and TRBJ2-2; 7 nucleotides line up with TRBD2. J gave up 3 bases and V 3 bases, and 4 bases lay outside the gene matches. The CDR3 covers 15 residues. Germline assignment: CDR1 SGHDN and CDR2 FVKESK. CDR3 sequence reads: CASSHRDYHTGELFF. The CDR3 coding sequence is TGTGCCAGCAGCCACCGGGACTACCACACCGGGGAGCTGTTTTTT.

This clonotype was detected only a few times. This sequence joins TRBV6-2 or TRBV6-3 and TRBJ1-2; tentative D call: TRBD1 (5 bases). CDR1 and CDR2 (germline): MNHEY, SVGEGT. The CDR3 is made up of 15 amino acids. Trimming shortened V by 6 bases and J by 4 bases, and 18 bases separated the two germline ends. DNA for the CDR3: TGTGCCAGCAGACGGAGGGTCGACAGCCGCTATGGCTACACCTTC. Amino acid sequence: CASRRRVDSRYGYTF.

A few counts support this clonotype. The V gene is TRBV19, the J gene TRBJ1-5; TRBD1 agrees at 7 bases. V lost 10 bases and J lost 1; bases outside the gene matches: 7. Germline CDR1 reads LNHDA; CDR2 reads SQIVND (reference sequence). The CDR3 loop spans 14 amino acids. CDR3 residues: CATQGVESNQPQHF. The CDR3 DNA reads TGTGCCACTCAGGGGGTGGAAAGCAATCAGCCCCAGCATTTT.

This clonotype occurred many times. The V call is TRBV20-1, the J call TRBJ2-3, with 9 positions matching TRBD2. V dropped 4 bases and J dropped 4; count of bases not matched to a gene: 12. From germline, CDR1 is DFQATT and CDR2 SNEGSKA (reference sequence). The CDR3 runs 16 residues. The CDR3 loop is CSATRREGPRADTQYF. The CDR3 DNA sequence: TGCAGTGCTACCCGGCGGGAGGGCCCTCGTGCAGATACGCAGTATTTT.

The table lists this clonotype with many counts. The chain is built from TRBV7-9 and TRBJ2-1, with D perhaps matching TRBD2 (6 bases). V shed 5 bases and J shed 8 bases, with 19 bases lying between them. The CDR3 totals 15 residues. The germline gives CDR1 SEHNR, CDR2 FQNEAQ (reference sequence). CDR3 loop: CASSPRTTVLYEQFF. The CDR3 DNA reads as TGTGCCAGCAGCCCCCGGACTACTGTCCTCTATGAGCAGTTCTTC.

This clonotype was counted at least ten times. The rearrangement links TRBV2 to TRBJ2-3, with a tentative D call TRBD1 (6 bases). The CDR3 is made up of 15 amino acids. CDR1 is SNHLY, CDR2 FYNNEI, per germline. Trimming shortened V by 3 bases and J by 1 base, and 11 bases separated the two germline ends. CDR3 region: CASSEETGRTDTQYF. CDR3 nucleotide sequence: TGTGCCAGCAGTGAGGAGACAGGACGCACAGATACGCAGTATTTT.

The table lists this clonotype with a few counts. The chain uses TRBV28 and TRBJ1-5, with no clear D. The CDR3 runs to 14 residues. V was clipped by 6 bases and J by 4 bases, with 13 bases between them. The germline V gene encodes CDR1 MDHEN and CDR2 SYDVKM. In DNA, the CDR3 is TGTGCCAGCAGCCCCCGGGCGCTGAATCAGCCCCAGCATTTT. Translating gives CASSPRALNQPQHF.

This clonotype has ten or more counts. The rearrangement uses TRBV18 and TRBJ1-3; no reliable D call. CDR1 and CDR2 from the germline V gene are KGHSH and LQKENI. V dropped 0 bases and J dropped 0 bases, with 9 bases sitting between them. There are 16 residues in the CDR3. CDR3 nucleotide sequence: TGTGCCAGCTCACCACCGCCAGGAACCTCTGGAAACACCATATATTTT. It specifies CASSPPPGTSGNTIYF.

This clonotype was counted a few times. This rearrangement joins TRBV12-3 or TRBV12-4 to TRBJ2-1, with D perhaps matching TRBD2 (5 bases). V was shortened by 8 bases and J by 1 base, with 18 bases between the two germline ends. The CDR3 spans 16 residues. CDR3 sequence (DNA): TGTGCCAGCCGTCAGGACCGGAGGATTTCCTACAATGAGCAGTTCTTC. Residues: CASRQDRRISYNEQFF.

This chain uses TRBV14 with TRBJ2-1, with D possibly TRBD2 on 5 matching bases. This CDR3 contains 14 residues. Per the germline V gene, CDR1 is SGHDN and CDR2 is FVKESK. V was shortened by 4 bases and J by 7 bases, with 14 bases between the two germline ends. The CDR3 here is CASSRTGMWNEQFF. CDR3 nucleotide sequence: TGTGCCAGCAGCCGTACGGGGATGTGGAATGAGCAGTTCTTC.

This clonotype was counted at least ten times. The chain joins TRBV27 to TRBJ2-2; tentative D call: TRBD1 (6 bases). Germline loops: CDR1 MNHEY, CDR2 SMNVEV (reference sequence). The V gene lost 6 bases and the J gene lost 1 base, with 9 bases spanning the gap. The CDR3 covers 14 residues. CDR3 nucleotides: TGTGCCAGCAGAGAACAGGGGAACACCGGGGAGCTGTTTTTT. This translates into CASREQGNTGELFF.

The chain recombines TRBV18 with TRBJ2-1; weak D call: TRBD1 (6 bases). CDR1 and CDR2 (germline): KGHSH, LQKENI. V shed 3 bases and J shed 3 bases, with 12 bases lying between them. The CDR3 has 15 amino acids. In DNA form, the CDR3 reads TGTGCCAGCTCACCGTCGACAGGAATCTACAATGAGCAGTTCTTC. Translation gives CASSPSTGIYNEQFF.

This clonotype was counted only a few times. The chain recombines TRBV12-3 or TRBV12-4 with TRBJ2-5; D possibly corresponds to TRBD1 (6 bases). Trimming pared 6 bases from V and 4 bases from J, leaving 12 bases between. The CDR3 covers 13 residues. For the CDR3, the DNA is TGTGCCAGCAGCCACAGGGATGGAGAGACCCAGTACTTC. This sequence encodes CASSHRDGETQYF.

This clonotype was seen only a few times. This chain connects TRBV12-3 or TRBV12-4 to TRBJ2-1; 7 bases agree with TRBD2. This CDR3 spans 15 amino acids. The V gene end was trimmed by 7 bases and the J gene end by 2 bases; junction bases not matched to a gene: 8. CDR3 sequence reads: CASIDLGGPYNEQFF. In nucleotides, the CDR3 is TGTGCCAGCATTGACCTGGGAGGGCCCTACAATGAGCAGTTCTTC.